The rows below give T cell receptor beta chains drawn from one sample of a study of prognosis after radiotherapy for stage I lung cancer. One entry per CDR3 protein, called by TCRdb with MiXCR from the multiplex PCR reads. Of approximately 28,000 distinct CDR3 sequences in the sample, around 40% were seen once. The specimen was PBMCs, collected before or after stereotactic body radiation therapy (not recorded which). The receptors derive from a donor over 45 with non-small cell lung cancer. CDR3s leave out the opening cysteine and the closing phenylalanine or tryptophan. Fields, in order: V gene, D gene, J gene, CDR3 protein. A D gene is named only where the DNA matches it firmly.

>TRBV5-1|NA|TRBJ1-1
ASSLIGQLNTEAF
>TRBV9|NA|TRBJ1-6
ASSVATNRNSPLH
>TRBV2|NA|TRBJ1-1
ASSGEGSTEAF
>TRBV12-3/TRBV12-4|NA|TRBJ1-1
AAIMGLMNTEAF
>TRBV5-1|TRBD1|TRBJ2-7
ASSLRGQGTNEQY
>TRBV6-1|NA|TRBJ1-2
SSSDLPGTCYT
>TRBV2|NA|TRBJ2-2
ASRAGLGGTGELF
>TRBV24-1|NA|TRBJ2-1
ATSRGGREQF
>TRBV6-2/TRBV6-3|NA|TRBJ2-5
ASNVGEGQETQY
>TRBV7-2|NA|TRBJ2-5
ASSPAGQETQY
>TRBV6-5|TRBD1|TRBJ2-2
ASNYDRANTGEMF
>TRBV20-1|NA|TRBJ1-6
SARDWRGRSSYNSPLH
>TRBV12-3/TRBV12-4|NA|TRBJ2-1
ASSLCQGEQF
>TRBV5-1|TRBD1|TRBJ2-2
ASSRTGTVNTGELF
>TRBV12-3/TRBV12-4|NA|TRBJ1-1
ASSVYITEAF
>TRBV6-4|TRBD1|TRBJ2-7
ASSTGTGVSYEQY
>TRBV28|NA|TRBJ1-5
ASSLWSGQVVNQPQH
>TRBV20-1|NA|TRBJ1-6
SAPGGAGYNSPLH
>TRBV12-3/TRBV12-4|NA|TRBJ2-7
ASSGRGSYEQY
>TRBV5-1|NA|TRBJ1-6
ASSLENSPLH
>TRBV28|NA|TRBJ2-7
ASNDPGDAENEQY
>TRBV12-3/TRBV12-4|NA|TRBJ2-2
ASSRRGHPNTGELF
>TRBV25-1|NA|TRBJ1-2
ASTHGTLMGYT
>TRBV2|NA|TRBJ1-1
ASSENRGMGTEAF
>TRBV4-1|NA|TRBJ2-7
ASSQVFGTSEQY
>TRBV7-8|NA|TRBJ2-5
ASSIMGHSMSETQY
>TRBV7-2|NA|TRBJ2-7
ASSLGATGYEQY
>TRBV5-6|TRBD1|TRBJ2-1
ASSMDRGNAGGLTYNEQF
>TRBV2|NA|TRBJ1-1
ASSDRGTGAF
>TRBV12-3/TRBV12-4|TRBD1|TRBJ2-1
SSSRTGGRIYNEQF
>TRBV6-5|NA|TRBJ1-1
ASSYGRNTEAF
>TRBV30|NA|TRBJ2-7
AWSEGYEQY
>TRBV6-2/TRBV6-3|TRBD1|TRBJ1-5
ASIDNRGPNQPQH
>TRBV19|NA|TRBJ2-2
ASSAETGPGELF
>TRBV6-1|NA|TRBJ1-5
ASSPRHDLNYQPQH
>TRBV20-1|NA|TRBJ2-3
SARVGQNTDTQY
>TRBV3-1|NA|TRBJ1-2
ASSPGQTNYGYT
>TRBV19|NA|TRBJ2-3
ASSRAEPSTDTQY
>TRBV28|TRBD1|TRBJ1-2
ASSSGGVSDYGYT
>TRBV11-3|NA|TRBJ1-1
ASSSRTTGTEAF
>TRBV19|NA|TRBJ1-5
ASSKTGLGQPQH
>TRBV2|NA|TRBJ2-2
ASRAGLGVTGELF
>TRBV29-1|NA|TRBJ2-7
SAQHSYEQY
>TRBV11-3|NA|TRBJ2-5
ASSLDGVGETQY
>TRBV6-1|NA|TRBJ2-2
AIRGSPLSTGELF
>TRBV20-1|NA|TRBJ1-6
SARVAGSPLH
>TRBV29-1|TRBD2|TRBJ2-7
SVEGGGNVYEQY
>TRBV29-1|NA|TRBJ2-7
SVEWSGNSYEQY
>TRBV10-2|TRBD1|TRBJ1-6
ASSAGQVNNSPLH